This T cell receptor beta chain was identified during a study of blood T cell repertoires in COVID-19. Study-wide background: Material from acute and convalescent COVID-19 was sourced from the United States, Italy and Spain. PBMCs, B-cell-depleted T cells, or T cells were the source of the cDNA or gDNA that made up the material.

The CDR3 is 15 residues long. The germline gives CDR1 LGHDT, CDR2 YNNKEL (reference sequence). With 5 bases clipped from V and 3 bases from J, the junction kept 5 bases outside the gene matches. In the original analysis: Using reference gene primer amplification, nucleated cell counts were estimated. TCRdb's copy holds only in-frame clones and misses some; the assay was immunoSEQ multiplex PCR. V and J calls plus clone size are reproduced from that table; the DNA served to infer D and trimming. The sample lists hundreds of thousands of clones; approximately 87% were seen once. V and J are TRBV3-1 (or the pseudogene TRBV3-2) and TRBJ2-2; 8 nucleotides line up with TRBD1. The TCR sequence derives from a woman aged 65 to 85 with active or convalescent COVID-19. Material for sequencing was peripheral blood. CDR3 DNA: TGTGCCAGCAGCTTCCGGACAGGGTACACCGGGGAGCTGTTTTTT. Translation: CASSFRTGYTGELFF.